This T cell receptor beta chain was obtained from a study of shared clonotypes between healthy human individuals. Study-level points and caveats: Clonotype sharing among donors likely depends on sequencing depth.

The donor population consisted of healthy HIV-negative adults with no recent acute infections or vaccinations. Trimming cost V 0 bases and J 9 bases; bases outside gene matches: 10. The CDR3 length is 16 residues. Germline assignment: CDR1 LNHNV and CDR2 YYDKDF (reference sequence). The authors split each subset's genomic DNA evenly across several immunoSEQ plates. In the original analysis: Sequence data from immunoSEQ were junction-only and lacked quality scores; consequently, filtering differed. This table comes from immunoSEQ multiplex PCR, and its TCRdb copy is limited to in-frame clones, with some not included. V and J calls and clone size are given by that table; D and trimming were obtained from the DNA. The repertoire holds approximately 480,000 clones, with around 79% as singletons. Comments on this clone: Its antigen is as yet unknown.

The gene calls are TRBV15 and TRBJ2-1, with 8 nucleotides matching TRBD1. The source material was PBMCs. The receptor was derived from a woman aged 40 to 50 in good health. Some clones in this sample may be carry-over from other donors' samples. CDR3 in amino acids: CATSRDSQGAQAEQFF. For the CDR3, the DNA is TGTGCCACCAGCAGAGATTCCCAGGGGGCGCAGGCTGAGCAGTTCTTC.